This section outlines one TCR beta chain sequence together with its context. The protocol was immunoSEQ multiplex PCR, while the TCRdb copy is restricted to in-frame clones and leaves out a portion. The table lists under 9,500 clones, approximately 85% of them singletons. Time point specified: week 3, after first cycle of checkpoint inhibitor. The CDR3 totals 13 residues. Germline-derived CDR1 and CDR2 are SGHNT and YENEEA. Deletions cut 3 bases from V and 0 bases from J, with 5 bases between. This sample was included in a study of blood T cell dynamics during melanoma immunotherapy. The rearrangement joins TRBV11-3 to TRBJ1-1; no firm D call. This TCR was sampled from a human donor with melanoma. Material: blood, obtained from a patient treated with checkpoint blockade. The CDR3 sequence: CASSFQVNTEAFF. CDR3 DNA sequence: TGTGCCAGCAGCTTCCAGGTGAACACTGAAGCTTTCTTT.